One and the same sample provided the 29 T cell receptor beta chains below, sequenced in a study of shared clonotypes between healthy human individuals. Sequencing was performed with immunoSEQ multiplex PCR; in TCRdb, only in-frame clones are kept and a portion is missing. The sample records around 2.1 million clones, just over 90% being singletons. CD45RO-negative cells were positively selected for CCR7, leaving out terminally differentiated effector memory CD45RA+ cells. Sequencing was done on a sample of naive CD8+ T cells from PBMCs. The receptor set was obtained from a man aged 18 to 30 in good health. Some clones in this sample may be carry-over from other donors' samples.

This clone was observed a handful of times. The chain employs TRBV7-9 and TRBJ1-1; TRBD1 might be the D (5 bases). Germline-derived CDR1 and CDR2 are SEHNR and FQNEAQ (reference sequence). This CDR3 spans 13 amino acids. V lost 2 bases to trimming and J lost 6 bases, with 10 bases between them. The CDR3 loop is CASSLWAGPEAFF. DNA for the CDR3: TGTGCCAGCAGCTTATGGGCGGGGCCTGAAGCTTTCTTT.

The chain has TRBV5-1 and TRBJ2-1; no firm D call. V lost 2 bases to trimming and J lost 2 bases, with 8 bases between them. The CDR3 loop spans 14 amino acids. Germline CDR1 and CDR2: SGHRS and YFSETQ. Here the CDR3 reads CASSFDFPYNEQFF. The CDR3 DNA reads TGCGCCAGCAGCTTTGATTTCCCCTACAATGAGCAGTTCTTC.

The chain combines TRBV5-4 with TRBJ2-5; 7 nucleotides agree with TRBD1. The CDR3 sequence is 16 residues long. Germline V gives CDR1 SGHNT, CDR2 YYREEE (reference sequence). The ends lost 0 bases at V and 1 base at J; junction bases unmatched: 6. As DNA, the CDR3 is TGTGCCAGCAGCTTGGGGATCCGGGACAGCCAAGAGACCCAGTACTTC. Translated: CASSLGIRDSQETQYF. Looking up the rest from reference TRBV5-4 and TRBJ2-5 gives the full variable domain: ETGVTQSPTHLIKTRGQQVTLRCSSQSGHNTVSWYQQALGQGPQFIFQYYREEENGRGNFPPRFSGLQFPNYSSELNVNALELDDSALYLCASSLGIRDSQETQYFGPGTRLLVL.

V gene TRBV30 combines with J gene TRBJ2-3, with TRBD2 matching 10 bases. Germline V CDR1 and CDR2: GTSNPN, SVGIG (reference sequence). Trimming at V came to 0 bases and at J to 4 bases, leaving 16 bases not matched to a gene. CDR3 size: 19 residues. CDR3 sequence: CAWSVKYVVEAGGPDTQYF. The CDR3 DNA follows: TGTGCCTGGAGTGTAAAGTACGTGGTAGAAGCGGGAGGGCCAGATACGCAGTATTTT.

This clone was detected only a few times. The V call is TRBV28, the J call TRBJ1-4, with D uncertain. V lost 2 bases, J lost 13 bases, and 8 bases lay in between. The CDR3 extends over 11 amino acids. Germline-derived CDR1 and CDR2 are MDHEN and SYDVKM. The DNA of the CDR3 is TGTGCCAGCAGTTTAATGGGTGGACTGTTTTTT. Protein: CASSLMGGLFF.

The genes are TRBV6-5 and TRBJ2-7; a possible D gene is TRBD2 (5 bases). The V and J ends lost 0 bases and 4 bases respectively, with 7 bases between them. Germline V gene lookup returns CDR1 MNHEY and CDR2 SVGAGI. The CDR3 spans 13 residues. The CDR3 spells CASSYSTIYEQYF. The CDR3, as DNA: TGTGCCAGCAGTTACTCGACTATATACGAGCAGTACTTC.

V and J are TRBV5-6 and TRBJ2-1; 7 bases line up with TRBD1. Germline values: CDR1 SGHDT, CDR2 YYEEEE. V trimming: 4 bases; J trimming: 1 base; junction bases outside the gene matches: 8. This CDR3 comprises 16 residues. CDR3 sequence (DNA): TGTGCCAGCAGCCTACGGGACAGCACATCCTACAATGAGCAGTTCTTC. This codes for CASSLRDSTSYNEQFF.

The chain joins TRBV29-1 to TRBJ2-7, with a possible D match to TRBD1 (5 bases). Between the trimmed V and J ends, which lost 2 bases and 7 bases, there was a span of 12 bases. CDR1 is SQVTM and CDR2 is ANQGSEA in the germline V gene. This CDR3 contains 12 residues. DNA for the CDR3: TGCAGCGTTGAAAGGCAGGGTAGAGAGCAGTACTTC. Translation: CSVERQGREQYF.

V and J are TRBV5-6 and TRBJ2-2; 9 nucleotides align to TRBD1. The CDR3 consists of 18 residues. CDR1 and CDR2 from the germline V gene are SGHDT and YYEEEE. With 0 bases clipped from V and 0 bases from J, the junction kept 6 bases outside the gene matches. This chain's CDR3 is CASSLAGGQGSNTGELFF. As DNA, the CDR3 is TGTGCCAGCAGCTTGGCGGGGGGACAGGGATCGAACACCGGGGAGCTGTTTTTT.

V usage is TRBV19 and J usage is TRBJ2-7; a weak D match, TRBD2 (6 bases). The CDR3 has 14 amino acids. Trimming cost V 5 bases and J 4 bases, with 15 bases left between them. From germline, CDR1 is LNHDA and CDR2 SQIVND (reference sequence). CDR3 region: CASSFGGLGYEQYF. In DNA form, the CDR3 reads TGTGCCAGTAGTTTTGGAGGGCTTGGGTACGAGCAGTACTTC. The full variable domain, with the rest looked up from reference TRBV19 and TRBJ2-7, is DGGITQSPKYLFRKEGQNVTLSCEQNLNHDAMYWYRQDPGQGLRLIYYSQIVNDFQKGDIAEGYSVSREKKESFPLTVTSAQKNPTAFYLCASSFGGLGYEQYFGPGTRLTVT.

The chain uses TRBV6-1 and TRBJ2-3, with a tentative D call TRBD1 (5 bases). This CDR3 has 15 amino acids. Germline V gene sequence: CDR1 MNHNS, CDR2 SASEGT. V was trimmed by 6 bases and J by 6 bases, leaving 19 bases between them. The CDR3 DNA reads TGTGCCAGCAGAGAACGGACAACCAAATGGGATACGCAGTATTTT. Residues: CASRERTTKWDTQYF.

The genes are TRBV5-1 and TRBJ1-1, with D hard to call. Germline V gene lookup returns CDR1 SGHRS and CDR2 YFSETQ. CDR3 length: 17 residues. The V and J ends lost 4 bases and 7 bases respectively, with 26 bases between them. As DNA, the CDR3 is TGCGCCAGCAGCCTCGTAGGTCTCTCCCGGCGGGTGATTGAAGCTTTCTTT. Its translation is CASSLVGLSRRVIEAFF.

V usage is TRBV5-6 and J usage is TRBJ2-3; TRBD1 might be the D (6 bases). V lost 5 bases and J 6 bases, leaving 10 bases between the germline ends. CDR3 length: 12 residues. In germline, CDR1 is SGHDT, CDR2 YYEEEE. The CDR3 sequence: CASSDQGDTQYF. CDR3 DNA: TGTGCCAGCAGTGACCAGGGGGATACGCAGTATTTT.

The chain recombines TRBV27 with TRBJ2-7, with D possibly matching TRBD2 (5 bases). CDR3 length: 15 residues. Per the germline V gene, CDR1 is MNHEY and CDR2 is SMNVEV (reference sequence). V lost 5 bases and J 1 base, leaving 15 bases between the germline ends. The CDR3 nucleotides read TGTGCCAGCAGTACCCGGGCGGGTAAATCCTACGAGCAGTACTTC. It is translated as CASSTRAGKSYEQYF.

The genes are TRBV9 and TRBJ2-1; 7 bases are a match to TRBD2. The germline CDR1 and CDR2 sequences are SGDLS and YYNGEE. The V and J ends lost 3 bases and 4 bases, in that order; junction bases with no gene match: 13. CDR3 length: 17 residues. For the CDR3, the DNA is TGTGCCAGCAGCGAGCCCCCTAGCGGCTCCCCTTACAATGAGCAGTTCTTC. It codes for CASSEPPSGSPYNEQFF.

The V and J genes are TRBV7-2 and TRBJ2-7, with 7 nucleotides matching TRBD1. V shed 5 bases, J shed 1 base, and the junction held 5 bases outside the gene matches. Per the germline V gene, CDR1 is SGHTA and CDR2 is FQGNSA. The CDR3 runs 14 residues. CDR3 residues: CASSHRQGSYEQYF. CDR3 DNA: TGTGCCAGCAGCCACCGACAGGGTTCCTACGAGCAGTACTTC.

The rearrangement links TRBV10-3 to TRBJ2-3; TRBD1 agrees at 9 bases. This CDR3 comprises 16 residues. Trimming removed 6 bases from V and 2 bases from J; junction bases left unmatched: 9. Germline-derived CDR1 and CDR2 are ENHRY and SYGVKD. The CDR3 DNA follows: TGTGCCATCAGCGACCGGGACAGGGACCTCACAGATACGCAGTATTTT. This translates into CAISDRDRDLTDTQYF.

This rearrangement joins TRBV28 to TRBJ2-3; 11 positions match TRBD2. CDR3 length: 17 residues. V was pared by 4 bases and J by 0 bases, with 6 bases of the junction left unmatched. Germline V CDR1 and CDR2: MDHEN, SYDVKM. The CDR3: CASSSRLAGPSTDTQYF. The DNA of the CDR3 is TGTGCCAGCAGTTCCCGACTAGCGGGACCGAGCACAGATACGCAGTATTTT.

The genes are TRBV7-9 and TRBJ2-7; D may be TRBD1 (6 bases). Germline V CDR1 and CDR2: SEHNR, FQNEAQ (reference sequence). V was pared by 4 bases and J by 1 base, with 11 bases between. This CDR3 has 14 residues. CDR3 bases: TGTGCCAGCAGCTCCAACAGGGAATCCTACGAGCAGTACTTC. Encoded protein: CASSSNRESYEQYF. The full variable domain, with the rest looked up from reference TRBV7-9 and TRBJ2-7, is DTGVSQNPRHKITKRGQNVTFRCDPISEHNRLYWYRQTLGQGPEFLTYFQNEAQLEKSRLLSDRFSAERPKGSFSTLEIQRTEQGDSAMYLCASSSNRESYEQYFGPGTRLTVT.

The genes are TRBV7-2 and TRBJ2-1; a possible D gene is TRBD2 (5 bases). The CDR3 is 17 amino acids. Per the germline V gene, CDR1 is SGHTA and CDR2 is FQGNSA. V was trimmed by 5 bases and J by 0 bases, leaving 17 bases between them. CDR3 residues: CASSAGVGRSSYNEQFF. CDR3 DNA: TGTGCCAGCAGCGCCGGGGTCGGGCGCAGCTCCTACAATGAGCAGTTCTTC.

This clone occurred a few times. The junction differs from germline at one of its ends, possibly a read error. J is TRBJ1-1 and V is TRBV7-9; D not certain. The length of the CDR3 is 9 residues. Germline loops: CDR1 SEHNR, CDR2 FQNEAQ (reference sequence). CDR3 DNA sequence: TGTGCCAGCAGCTTAGTGGGCGGCTTT. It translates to CASSLVGGF.

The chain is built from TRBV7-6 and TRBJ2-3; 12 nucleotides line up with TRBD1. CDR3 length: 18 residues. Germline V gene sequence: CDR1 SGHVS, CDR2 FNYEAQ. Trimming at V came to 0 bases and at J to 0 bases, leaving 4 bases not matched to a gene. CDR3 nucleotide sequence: TGTGCCAGCAGCTTAGCGCCGGGACAGGGGGCTAGCACAGATACGCAGTATTTT. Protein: CASSLAPGQGASTDTQYF. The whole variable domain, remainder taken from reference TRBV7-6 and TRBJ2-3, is GAGVSQSPRYKVTKRGQDVALRCDPISGHVSLYWYRQALGQGPEFLTYFNYEAQQDKSGLPNDRFSAERPEGSISTLTIQRTEQRDSAMYRCASSLAPGQGASTDTQYFGPGTRLTVL.

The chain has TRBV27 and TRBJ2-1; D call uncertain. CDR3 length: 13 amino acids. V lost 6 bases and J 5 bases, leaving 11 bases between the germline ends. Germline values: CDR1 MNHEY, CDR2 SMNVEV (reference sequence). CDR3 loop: CASRLLKDNEQFF. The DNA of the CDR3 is TGTGCCAGCAGATTGTTAAAGGACAATGAGCAGTTCTTC.

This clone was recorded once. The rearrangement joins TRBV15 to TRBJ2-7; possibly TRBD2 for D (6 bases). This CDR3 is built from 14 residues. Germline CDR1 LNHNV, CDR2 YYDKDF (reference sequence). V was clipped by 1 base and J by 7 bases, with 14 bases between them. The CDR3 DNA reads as TGTGCCACCAGCAGAGTGCGGGGCAAAGGAGAGCAGTACTTC. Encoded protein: CATSRVRGKGEQYF.

CDR3: CASSQAIQGFQPQHF. The CDR3 coding sequence is TGCGCCAGCAGCCAAGCGATACAGGGGTTCCAGCCCCAGCATTTT. V and J are TRBV4-1 and TRBJ1-5, with 7 bases aligning to TRBD1. This CDR3 is 15 amino acids long. The germline CDR1 and CDR2 sequences are MGHRA and YSYEKL. With V trimmed by 1 base and J by 7 bases, 7 bases remained unmatched.

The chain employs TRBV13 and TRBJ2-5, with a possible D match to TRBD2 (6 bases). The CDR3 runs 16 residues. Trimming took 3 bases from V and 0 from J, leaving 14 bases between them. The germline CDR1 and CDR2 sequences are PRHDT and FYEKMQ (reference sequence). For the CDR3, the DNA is TGTGCCAGCAGCTTGTCGGCGAGCGGGTACCAAGAGACCCAGTACTTC. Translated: CASSLSASGYQETQYF.

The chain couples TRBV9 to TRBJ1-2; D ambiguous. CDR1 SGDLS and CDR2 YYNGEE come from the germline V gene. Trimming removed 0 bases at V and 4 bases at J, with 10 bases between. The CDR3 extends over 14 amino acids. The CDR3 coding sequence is TGTGCCAGCAGCGTAGACGACGGATCCTATGGCTACACCTTC. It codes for CASSVDDGSYGYTF.

CDR3 region: CASSNGRGFYEQYF. The CDR3 bases are TGTGCCAGCAGCAACGGGAGGGGTTTTTACGAGCAGTACTTC. The rearrangement uses TRBV14 and TRBJ2-7; TRBD2 matches at 8 bases. The CDR3 has 14 residues. After removal of 5 bases from V and 4 bases from J, the junction contained 7 bases not matched to a gene. Germline V gene lookup returns CDR1 SGHDN and CDR2 FVKESK.

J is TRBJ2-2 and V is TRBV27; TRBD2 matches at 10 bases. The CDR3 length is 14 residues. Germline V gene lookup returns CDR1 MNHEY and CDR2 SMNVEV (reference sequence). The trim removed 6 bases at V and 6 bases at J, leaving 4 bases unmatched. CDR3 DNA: TGTGCCAGCAGCGTAGCGGGAGGAGCCGGGGAGCTGTTTTTT. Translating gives CASSVAGGAGELFF.